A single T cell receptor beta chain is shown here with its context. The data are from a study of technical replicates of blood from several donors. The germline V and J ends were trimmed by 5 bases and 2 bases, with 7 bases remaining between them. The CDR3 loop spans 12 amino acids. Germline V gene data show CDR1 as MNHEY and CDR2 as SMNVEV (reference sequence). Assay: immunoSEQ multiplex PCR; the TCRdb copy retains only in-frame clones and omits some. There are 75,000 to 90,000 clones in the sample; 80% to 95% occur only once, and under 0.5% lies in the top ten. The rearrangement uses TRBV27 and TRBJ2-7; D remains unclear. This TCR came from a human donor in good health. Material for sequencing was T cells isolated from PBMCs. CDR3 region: CASSGTAYEQYF. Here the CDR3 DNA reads TGTGCCAGCAGTGGCACAGCCTACGAGCAGTACTTC.